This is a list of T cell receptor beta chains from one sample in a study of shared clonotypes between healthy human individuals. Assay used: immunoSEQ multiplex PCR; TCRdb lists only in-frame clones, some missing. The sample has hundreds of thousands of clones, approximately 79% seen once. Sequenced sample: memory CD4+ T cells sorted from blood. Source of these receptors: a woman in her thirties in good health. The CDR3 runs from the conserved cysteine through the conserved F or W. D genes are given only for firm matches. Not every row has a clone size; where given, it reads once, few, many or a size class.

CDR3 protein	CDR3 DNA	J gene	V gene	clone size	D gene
CATSRDLSGANVLTF	TGTGCCACCAGCAGAGACCTGTCTGGGGCCAACGTCCTGACTTTC	TRBJ2-6	TRBV15	-	-
CASSTGKSTYEQYF	TGTGCCAGCTCAACAGGGAAATCAACCTACGAGCAGTACTTC	TRBJ2-7	TRBV19	-	-
CASSFGASENTGELFF	TGCGCCAGCAGCTTTGGGGCGAGTGAGAACACCGGGGAGCTGTTTTTT	TRBJ2-2	TRBV5-1	-	-
CASSSQGLGNQPQHF	TGTGCCAGTAGTTCCCAGGGACTGGGTAATCAGCCCCAGCATTTT	TRBJ1-5	TRBV19	-	-
CASSTPLRAGDPYEQYF	TGTGCCAGCAGTACTCCCCTCCGGGCGGGAGACCCCTACGAGCAGTACTTC	TRBJ2-7	TRBV28	-	TRBD2
CASSDRPGGGNEKLFF	TGCGCCAGCAGCGACCGACCGGGGGGTGGTAATGAAAAACTGTTTTTT	TRBJ1-4	TRBV5-1	-	-
CASSRGGRASTDTQYF	TGCGCCAGCAGCCGTGGCGGGAGGGCCTCCACAGATACGCAGTATTTT	TRBJ2-3	TRBV4-1	once	TRBD2
CASSFPSGNGYTF	TGTGCCAGCAGCTTTCCGTCGGGGAATGGCTACACCTTC	TRBJ1-2	TRBV7-9	-	-
CASSVVGSPIGGELFF	TGTGCCAGCAGCGTAGTCGGGAGCCCTATTGGCGGGGAGCTGTTTTTT	TRBJ2-2	TRBV9	-	-
CASSLHTGELFF	TGTGCCAGCAGCCTACACACCGGGGAGCTGTTTTTT	TRBJ2-2	TRBV7-8	-	-
CASSLGLAGDSYTQYF	TGTGCCAGCAGCTTGGGGCTAGCGGGAGACTCATATACGCAGTATTTT	TRBJ2-3	TRBV5-4	-	TRBD2
CASSVTGPRGYGYTF	TGTGCCAGCAGTGTTACAGGCCCCCGGGGCTATGGCTACACCTTC	TRBJ1-2	TRBV28	-	-